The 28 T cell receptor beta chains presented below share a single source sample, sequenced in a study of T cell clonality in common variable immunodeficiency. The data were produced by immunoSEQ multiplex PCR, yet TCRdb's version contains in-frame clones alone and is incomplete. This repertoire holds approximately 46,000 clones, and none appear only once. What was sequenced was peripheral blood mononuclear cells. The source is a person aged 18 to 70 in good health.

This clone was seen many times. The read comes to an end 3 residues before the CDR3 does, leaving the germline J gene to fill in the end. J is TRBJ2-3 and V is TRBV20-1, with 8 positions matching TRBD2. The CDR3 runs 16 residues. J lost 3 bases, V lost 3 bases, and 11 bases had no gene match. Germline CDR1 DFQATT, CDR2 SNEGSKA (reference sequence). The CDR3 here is CSASRSGARGTDTQYF. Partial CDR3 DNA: TGCAGTGCTAGTCGTAGCGGGGCGAGGGGGACAGATACG.

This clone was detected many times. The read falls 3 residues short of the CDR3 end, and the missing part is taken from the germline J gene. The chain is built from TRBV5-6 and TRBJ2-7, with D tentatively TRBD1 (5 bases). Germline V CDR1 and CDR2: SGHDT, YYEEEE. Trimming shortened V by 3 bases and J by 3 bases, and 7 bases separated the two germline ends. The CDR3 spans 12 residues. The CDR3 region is CASSSRDYEQYF. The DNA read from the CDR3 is TGTGCCAGCAGCTCCAGGGACTACGAG.

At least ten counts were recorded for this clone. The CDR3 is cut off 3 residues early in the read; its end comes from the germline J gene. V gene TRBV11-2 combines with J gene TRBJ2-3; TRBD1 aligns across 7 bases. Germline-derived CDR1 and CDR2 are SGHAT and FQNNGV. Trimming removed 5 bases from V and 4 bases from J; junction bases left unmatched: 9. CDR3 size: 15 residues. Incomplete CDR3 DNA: TGTGCCAGCAGCCCCCAAGGGGGCTTCGCAGATACG. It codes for CASSPQGGFADT. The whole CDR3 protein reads CASSPQGGFADTQYF.

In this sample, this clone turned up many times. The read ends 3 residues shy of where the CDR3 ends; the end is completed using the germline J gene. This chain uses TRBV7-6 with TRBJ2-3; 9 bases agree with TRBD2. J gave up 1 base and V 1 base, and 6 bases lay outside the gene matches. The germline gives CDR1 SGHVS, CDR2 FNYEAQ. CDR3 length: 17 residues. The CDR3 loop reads CASSLGGGGLRTDTQYF. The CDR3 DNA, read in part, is TGTGCCAGCAGCTTAGGCGGGGGGGGCCTCCGCACAGATACG.

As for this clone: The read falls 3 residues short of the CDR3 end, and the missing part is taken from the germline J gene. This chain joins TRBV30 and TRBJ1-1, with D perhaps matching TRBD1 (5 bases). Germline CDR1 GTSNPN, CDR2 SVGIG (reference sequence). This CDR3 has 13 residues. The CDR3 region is CAWSRGIQETAFF. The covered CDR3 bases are TGTGCCTGGAGTAGGGGTATCCAAGAGACC.

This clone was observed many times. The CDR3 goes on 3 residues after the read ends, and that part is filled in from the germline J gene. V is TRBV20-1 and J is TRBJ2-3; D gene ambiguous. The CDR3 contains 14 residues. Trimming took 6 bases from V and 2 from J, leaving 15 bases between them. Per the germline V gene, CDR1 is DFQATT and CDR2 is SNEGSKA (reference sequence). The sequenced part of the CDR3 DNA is TGCAGTGCCCAGACTCGGTATAACACAGATACG. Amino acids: CSAQTRYNTDT. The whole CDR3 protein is CSAQTRYNTDTQYF.

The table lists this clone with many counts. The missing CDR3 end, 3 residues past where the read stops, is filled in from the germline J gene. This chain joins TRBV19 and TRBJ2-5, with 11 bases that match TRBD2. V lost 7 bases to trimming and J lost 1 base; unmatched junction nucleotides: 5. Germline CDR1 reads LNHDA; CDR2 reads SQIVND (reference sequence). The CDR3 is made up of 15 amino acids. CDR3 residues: CASKASGGSQETQYF. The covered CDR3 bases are TGTGCCAGTAAAGCTAGCGGGGGGTCCCAAGAGACC.

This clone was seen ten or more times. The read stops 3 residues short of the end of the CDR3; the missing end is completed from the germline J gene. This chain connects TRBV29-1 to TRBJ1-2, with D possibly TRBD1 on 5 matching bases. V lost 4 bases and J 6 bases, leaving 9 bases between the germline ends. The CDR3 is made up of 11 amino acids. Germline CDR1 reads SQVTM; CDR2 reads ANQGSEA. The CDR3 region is CSVGGSDGYTF. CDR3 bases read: TGCAGCGTTGGGGGCAGCGATGGC.

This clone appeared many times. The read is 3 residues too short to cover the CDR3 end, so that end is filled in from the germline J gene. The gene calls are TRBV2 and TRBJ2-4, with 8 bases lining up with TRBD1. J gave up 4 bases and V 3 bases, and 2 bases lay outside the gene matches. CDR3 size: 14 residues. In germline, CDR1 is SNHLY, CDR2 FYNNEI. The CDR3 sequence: CASSDWTGKNIQYF. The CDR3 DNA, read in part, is TGTGCCAGCAGTGATTGGACAGGGAAAAACATT.

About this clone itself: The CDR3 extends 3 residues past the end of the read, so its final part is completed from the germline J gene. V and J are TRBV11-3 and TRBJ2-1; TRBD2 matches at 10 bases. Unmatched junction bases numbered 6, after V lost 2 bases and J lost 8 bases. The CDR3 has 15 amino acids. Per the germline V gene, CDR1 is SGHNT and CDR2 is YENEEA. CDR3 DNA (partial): TGTGCCAGCAGCTTACTGAGCGGGGGGGCCTATGAG. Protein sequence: CASSLLSGGAYE. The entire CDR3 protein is CASSLLSGGAYEQFF.

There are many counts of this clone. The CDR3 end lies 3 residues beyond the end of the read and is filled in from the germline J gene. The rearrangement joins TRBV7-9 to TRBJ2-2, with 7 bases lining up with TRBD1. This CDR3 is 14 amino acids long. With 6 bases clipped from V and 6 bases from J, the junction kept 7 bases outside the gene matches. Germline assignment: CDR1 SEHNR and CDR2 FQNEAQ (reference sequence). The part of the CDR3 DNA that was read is TGTGCCAGCAGGAAACAGGGGATCCCCGGGGAG. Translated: CASRKQGIPGE. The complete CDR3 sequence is CASRKQGIPGELFF.

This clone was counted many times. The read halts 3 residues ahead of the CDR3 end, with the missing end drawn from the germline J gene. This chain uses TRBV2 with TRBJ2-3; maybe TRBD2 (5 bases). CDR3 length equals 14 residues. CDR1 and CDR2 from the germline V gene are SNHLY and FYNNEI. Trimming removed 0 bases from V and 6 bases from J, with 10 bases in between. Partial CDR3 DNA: TGTGCCAGCAGTGAAGCGCGGGTGACGGATACG. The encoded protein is CASSEARVTDT. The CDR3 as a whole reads CASSEARVTDTQYF.

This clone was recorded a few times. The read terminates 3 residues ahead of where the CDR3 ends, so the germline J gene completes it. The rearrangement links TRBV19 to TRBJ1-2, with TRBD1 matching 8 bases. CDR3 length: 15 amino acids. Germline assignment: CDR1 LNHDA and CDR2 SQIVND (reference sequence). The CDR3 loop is CASSIAGGTDNDYTF. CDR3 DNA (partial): TGTGCCAGTAGTATAGCAGGGGGCACGGACAATGAC.

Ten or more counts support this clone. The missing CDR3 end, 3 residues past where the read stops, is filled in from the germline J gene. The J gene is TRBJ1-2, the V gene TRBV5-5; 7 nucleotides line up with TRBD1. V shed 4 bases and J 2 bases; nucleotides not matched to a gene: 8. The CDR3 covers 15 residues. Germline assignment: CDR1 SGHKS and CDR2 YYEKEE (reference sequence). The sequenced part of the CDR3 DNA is TGTGCCAGCAGCGCGACCGGGACAGCCAACTATGGC. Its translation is CASSATGTANYG. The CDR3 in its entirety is CASSATGTANYGYTF.

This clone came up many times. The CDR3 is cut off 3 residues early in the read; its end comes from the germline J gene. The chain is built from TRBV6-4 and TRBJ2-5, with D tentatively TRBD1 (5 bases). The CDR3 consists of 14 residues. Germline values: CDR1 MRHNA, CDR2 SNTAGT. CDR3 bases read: TGTGCCAGCAGTCCCGAGCCTAGGGGAACTACC. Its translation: CASSPEPRGTT. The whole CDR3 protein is CASSPEPRGTTQYF.

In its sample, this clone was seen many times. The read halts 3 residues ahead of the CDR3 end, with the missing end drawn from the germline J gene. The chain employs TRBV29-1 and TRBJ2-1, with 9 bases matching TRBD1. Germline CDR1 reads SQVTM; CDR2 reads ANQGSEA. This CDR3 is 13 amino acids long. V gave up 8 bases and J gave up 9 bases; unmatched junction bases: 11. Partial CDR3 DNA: TGCAGCCTATGGGGACAGGGCGGGGGTGAG. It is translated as CSLWGQGGGE. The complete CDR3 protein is CSLWGQGGGEQFF.

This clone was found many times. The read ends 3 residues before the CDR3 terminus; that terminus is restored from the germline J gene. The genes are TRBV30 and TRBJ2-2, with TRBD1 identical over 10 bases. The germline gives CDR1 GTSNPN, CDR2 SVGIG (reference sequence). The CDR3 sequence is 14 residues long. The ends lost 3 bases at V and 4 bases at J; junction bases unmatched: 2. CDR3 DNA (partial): TGTGCCTGGAGGTGGACAGGGGGCACCGGGGAG. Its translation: CAWRWTGGTGE. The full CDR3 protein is CAWRWTGGTGELFF.

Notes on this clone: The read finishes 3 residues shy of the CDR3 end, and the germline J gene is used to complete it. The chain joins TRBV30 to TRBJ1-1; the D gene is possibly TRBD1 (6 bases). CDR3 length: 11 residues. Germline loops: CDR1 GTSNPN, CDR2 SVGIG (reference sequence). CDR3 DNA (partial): TGTGCCTGGAGTCAACAGGGCCTA. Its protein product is CAWSQQGL. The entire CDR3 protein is CAWSQQGLAFF.

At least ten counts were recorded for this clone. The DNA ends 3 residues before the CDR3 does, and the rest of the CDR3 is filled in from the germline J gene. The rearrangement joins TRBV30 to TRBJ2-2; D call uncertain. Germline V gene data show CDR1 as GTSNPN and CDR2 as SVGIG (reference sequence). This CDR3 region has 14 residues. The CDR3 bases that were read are TGTGCCTGGAGTCGACTCCTAAGGAGTGAAAAG. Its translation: CAWSRLLRSEK. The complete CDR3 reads CAWSRLLRSEKLFF.

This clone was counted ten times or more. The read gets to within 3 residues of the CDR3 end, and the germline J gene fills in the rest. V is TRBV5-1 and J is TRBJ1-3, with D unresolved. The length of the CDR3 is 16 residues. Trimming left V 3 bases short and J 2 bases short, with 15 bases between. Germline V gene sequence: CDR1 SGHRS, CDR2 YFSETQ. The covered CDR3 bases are TGCGCCAGCAGCTCTACCTCACAGAACGCTGGAAACACC. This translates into CASSSTSQNAGNT. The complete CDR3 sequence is CASSSTSQNAGNTIYF.

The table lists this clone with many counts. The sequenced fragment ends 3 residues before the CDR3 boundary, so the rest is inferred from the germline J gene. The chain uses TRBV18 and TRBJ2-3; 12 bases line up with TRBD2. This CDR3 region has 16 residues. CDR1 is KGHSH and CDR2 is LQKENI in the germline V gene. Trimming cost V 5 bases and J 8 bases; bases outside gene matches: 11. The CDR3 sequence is CASSTSSGGATSTQYF. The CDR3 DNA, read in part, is TGTGCCAGCTCAACCTCTAGCGGGGGGGCCACTAGTACG. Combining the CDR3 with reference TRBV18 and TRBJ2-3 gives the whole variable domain NAGVMQNPRHLVRRRGQEARLRCSPMKGHSHVYWYRQLPEEGLKFMVYLQKENIIDESGMPKERFSAEFPKEGPSILRIQQVVRGDSAAYFCASSTSSGGATSTQYFGPGTRLTVL.

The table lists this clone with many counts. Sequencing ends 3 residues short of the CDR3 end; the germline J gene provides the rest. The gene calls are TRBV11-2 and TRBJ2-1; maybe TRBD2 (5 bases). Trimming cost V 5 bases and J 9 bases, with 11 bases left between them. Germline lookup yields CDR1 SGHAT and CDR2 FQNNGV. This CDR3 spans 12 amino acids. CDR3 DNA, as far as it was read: TGTGCCAGCAGCGTCTCGGGGATTGAG. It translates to CASSVSGIE. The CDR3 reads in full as CASSVSGIEQFF.

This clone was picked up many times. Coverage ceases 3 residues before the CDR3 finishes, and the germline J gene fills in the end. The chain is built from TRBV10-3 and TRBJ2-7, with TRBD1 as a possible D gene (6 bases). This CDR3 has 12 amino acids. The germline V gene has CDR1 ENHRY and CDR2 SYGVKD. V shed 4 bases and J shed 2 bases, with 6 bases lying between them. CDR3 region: CAISGDTYEQYF. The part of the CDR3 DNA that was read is TGTGCCATCAGTGGGGACACCTACGAG.

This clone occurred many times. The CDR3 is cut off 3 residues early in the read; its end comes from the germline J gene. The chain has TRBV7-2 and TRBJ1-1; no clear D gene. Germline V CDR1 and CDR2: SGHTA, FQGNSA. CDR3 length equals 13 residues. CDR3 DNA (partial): TGTGCCAGCAGCTTAGGTGTCGCGATAGAA. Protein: CASSLGVAIE. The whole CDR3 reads CASSLGVAIEAFF. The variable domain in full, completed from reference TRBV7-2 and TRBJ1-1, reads GAGVSQSPSNKVTEKGKDVELRCDPISGHTALYWYRQSLGQGLEFLIYFQGNSAPDKSGLPSDRFSAERTGGSVSTLTIQRTQQEDSAVYLCASSLGVAIEAFFGQGTRLTVV.

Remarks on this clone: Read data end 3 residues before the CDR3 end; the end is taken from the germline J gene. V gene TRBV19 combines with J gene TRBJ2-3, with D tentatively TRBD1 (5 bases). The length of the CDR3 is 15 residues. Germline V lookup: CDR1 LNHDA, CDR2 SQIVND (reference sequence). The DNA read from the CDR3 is TGTGCCAGTAGTATCTTTATGGGGCCCCAAGAGACG. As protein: CASSIFMGPQET. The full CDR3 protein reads CASSIFMGPQETQYF.

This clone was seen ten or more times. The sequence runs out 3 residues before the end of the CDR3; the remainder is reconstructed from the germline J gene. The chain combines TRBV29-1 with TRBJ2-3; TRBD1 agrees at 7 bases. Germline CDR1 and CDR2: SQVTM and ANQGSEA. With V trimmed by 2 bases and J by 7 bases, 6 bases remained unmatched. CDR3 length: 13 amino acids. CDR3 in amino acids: CSVEITTGNTQYF. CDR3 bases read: TGCAGCGTTGAAATCACGACAGGGAATACG.

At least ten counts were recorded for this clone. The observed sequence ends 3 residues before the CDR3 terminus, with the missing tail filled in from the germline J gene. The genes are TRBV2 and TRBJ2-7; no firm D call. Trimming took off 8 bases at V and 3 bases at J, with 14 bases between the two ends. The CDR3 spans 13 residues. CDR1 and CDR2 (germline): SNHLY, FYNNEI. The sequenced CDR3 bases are TGTGCCAGCCGCCGGCAGGAGATCTACGAG. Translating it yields CASRRQEIYE. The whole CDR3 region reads CASRRQEIYEQYF.

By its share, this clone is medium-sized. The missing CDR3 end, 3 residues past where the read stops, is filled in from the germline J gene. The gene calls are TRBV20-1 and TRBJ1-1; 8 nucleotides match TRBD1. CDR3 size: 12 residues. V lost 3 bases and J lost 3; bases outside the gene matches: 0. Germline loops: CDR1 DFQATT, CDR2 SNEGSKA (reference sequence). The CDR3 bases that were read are TGCAGTGCTAGGACAGGGGACACTGAA. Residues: CSARTGDTE. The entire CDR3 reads CSARTGDTEAFF.